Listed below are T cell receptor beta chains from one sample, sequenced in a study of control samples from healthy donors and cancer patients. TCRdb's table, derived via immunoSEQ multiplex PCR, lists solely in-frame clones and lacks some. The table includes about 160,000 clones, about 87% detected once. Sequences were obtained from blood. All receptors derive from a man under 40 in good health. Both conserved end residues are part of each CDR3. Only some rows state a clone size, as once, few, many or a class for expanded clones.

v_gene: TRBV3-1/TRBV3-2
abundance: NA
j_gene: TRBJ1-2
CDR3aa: CASSQAQGASGYTF

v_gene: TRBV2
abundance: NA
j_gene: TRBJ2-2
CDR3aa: CASTRSSTGELFF

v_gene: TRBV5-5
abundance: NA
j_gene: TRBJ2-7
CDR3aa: CASSQRDSYGRASYEQYF

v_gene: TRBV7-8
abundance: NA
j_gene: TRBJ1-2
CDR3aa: CASSLRGTWAGLDYGYTF

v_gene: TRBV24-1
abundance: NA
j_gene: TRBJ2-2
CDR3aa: CATKGQGDTGELFF

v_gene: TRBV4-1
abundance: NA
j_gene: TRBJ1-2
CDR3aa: CASSQAHRTGGPNYGYTF

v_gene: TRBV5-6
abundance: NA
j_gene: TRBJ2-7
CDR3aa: CASSFQGRVYEQYF

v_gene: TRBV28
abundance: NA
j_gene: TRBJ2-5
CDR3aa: CASSGDLEQKTQYF

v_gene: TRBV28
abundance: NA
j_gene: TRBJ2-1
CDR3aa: CASSYVSQAGVKDEQFF

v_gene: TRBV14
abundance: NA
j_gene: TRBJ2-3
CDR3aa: CASSRLRADTQYF

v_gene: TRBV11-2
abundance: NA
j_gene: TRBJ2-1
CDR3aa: CASRLAGGPSYNEQFF

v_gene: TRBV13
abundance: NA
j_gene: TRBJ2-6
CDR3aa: CASSLAVSSGANVLTF

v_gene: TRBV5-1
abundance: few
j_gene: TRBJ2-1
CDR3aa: CASSLFTGRNEQFF

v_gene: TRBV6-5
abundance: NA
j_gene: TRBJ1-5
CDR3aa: CAGGQANNQPQHF

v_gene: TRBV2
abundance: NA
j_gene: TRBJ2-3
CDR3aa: CASGVAGRTDTQYF

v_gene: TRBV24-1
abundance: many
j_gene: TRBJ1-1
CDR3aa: CATGTGKVRTEAFF

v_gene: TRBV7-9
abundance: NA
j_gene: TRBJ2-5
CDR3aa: CASSLGVGLQETQYF

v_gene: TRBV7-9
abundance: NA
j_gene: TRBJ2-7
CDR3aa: CASSVGTNYEQYF

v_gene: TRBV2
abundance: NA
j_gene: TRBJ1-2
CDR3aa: CASSDQGQGYGYTF

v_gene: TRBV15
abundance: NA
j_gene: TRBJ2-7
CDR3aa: CATSRVIGLIHEQYF

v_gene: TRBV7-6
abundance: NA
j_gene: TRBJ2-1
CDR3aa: CASSLGAGGPYNEQFF

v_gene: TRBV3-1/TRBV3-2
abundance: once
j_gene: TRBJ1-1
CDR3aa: CASSQGWGGTEAFF

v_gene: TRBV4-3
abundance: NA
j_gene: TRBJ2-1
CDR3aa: CASSQGPGGEINEQFF

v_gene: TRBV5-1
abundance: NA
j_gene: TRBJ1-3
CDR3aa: CASSLERGGNTIYF

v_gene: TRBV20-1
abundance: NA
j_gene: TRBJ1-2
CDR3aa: CSATRDYGYTF

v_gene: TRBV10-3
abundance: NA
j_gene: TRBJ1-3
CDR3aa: CAIIGNTIYF

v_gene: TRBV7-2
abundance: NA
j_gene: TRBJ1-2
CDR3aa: CASSREGYGYTF

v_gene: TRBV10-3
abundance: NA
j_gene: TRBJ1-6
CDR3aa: CAIAEGRDNSPLHF

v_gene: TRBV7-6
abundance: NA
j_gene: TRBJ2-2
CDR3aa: CASSRSAGTAVNGELFF

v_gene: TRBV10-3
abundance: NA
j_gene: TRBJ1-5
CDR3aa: CAISEANLDGQPQHF

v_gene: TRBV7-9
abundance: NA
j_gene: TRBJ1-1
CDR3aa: CASSTTGTTEAFF

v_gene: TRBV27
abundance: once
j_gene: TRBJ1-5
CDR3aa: CASSLGGAGNQPQHF

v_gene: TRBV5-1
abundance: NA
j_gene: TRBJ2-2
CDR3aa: CASRGPGELFF

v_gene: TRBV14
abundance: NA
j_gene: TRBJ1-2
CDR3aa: CASSQDRLGGGGYGYTF

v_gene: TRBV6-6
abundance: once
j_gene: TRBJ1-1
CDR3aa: CASSSQGMNTEAFF

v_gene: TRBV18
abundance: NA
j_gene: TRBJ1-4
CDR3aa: CASSPRTDTNEKLFF

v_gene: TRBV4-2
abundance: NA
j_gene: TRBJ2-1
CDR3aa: CASSQHTRVDNEQFF

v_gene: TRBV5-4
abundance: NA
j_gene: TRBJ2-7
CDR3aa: CASSDRITYEQYF